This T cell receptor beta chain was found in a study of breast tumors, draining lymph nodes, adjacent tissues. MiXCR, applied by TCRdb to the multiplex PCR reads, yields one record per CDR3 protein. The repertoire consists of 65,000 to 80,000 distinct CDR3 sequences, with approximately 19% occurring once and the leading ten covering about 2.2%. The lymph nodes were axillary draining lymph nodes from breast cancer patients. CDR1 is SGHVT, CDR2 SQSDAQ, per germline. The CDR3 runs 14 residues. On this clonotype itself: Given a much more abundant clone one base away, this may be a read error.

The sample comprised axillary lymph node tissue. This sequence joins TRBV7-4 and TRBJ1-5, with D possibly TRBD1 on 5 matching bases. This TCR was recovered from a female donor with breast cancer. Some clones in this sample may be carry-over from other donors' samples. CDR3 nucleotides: TGTGCCAGCAGCCGTTGGTCAGGGCGTCAGCCCCAGCGTTTT. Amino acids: CASSRWSGRQPQRF.